One sample yielded the 5 T cell receptor beta chains listed below, sequenced in a study of human T cells and chemical hapten exposure. Time point specified: pre-sensitization, week 0. Treatment reported: therapeutic diphenylcyclopropenone sensitization with weekly scalp DPC. TCRdb analysed the RACE reads with MiXCR anew, one entry per CDR3 protein. Counted here are about 180,000 distinct CDR3 sequences, nearly 30% occurring once; the ten biggest clones make up approximately 3%. The sample here was whole blood, taken in connection with sensitization to the hapten diphenylcyclopropenone (DPC). These receptor sequences come from a woman in her 30s with alopecia areata. Some clones in this sample may be carry-over from other donors' samples.

This clonotype was observed a few times. The chain joins TRBV12-3 or TRBV12-4 to TRBJ2-3; a possible D gene is TRBD2 (7 bases). Trimming stripped 2 bases from V and 4 bases from J, with 19 bases between. The CDR3 loop spans 17 amino acids. The CDR3, as DNA: TGTGCCAGCAGTTTATGGGGGGGGGCCGCTGAAGCAGATACGCAGTATTTT. Its translation: CASSLWGGAAEADTQYF.

This rearrangement joins TRBV28 to TRBJ1-1; no clear D. Germline values: CDR1 MDHEN, CDR2 SYDVKM. CDR3 size: 14 residues. V shed 1 base and J shed 1 base, with 7 bases lying between them. CDR3 residues: CASSLFRRNTEAFF. CDR3 bases: TGTGCCAGCAGTTTATTCCGCCGGAACACTGAAGCTTTCTTT.

This clonotype showed up just a few times. This chain uses TRBV3-1 with TRBJ2-3, with D unclear. The CDR3 consists of 13 residues. The V end was cut by 0 bases, the J end by 8 bases, with 9 bases between. Germline CDR1 LGHDT, CDR2 YNNKEL (reference sequence). The CDR3 DNA follows: TGTGCCAGCAGCCAAGATGGTGGCGCTACGCAGTATTTT. Its translation: CASSQDGGATQYF.

This clonotype was detected a few times. V gene TRBV4-1 combines with J gene TRBJ2-2, with D unclear. The CDR3 contains 14 residues. Germline CDR1 reads MGHRA; CDR2 reads YSYEKL. V lost 2 bases and J lost 1, with 5 bases in between. In DNA, the CDR3 is TGCGCCAGCAGCCAACAGGAGAACACCGGGGAGCTGTTTTTT. Protein: CASSQQENTGELFF.

The rearrangement joins TRBV29-1 to TRBJ1-2; no clear D. V was trimmed by 1 base and J by 5 bases, leaving 8 bases between them. The CDR3 totals 12 residues. CDR1 and CDR2 (germline): SQVTM, ANQGSEA. The CDR3 DNA follows: TGCAGCGTTGAAGCCAGGTCGTATGGCTACACCTTC. Translation: CSVEARSYGYTF.